Below, 12 T cell receptor beta chains from the same sample are listed, as sequenced in a study of CD8 T cells in ankylosing spondylitis (dated by TCRdb to 2016 to 2017). What the research found in general, with its limitations: Blood from ankylosing spondylitis patients appeared to be characterized by a TCR beta motif made up of fewer than ten highly homologous amino acid variants.

Antigens for these TCRs are unknown. Receptors were amplified or captured by 5' RACE. The sequencer was an Illumina HiSeq 2500. Clones were called with MiXCR by TCRdb after fastp trimmed the public reads at Q25, and only in-frame beta chains were retained. Rows are combined by CDR3 protein, so each entry shows the most common genes and DNA. This sample is represented by about 440,000 distinct CDR3 sequences; roughly a sixth of them were singletons. The ten largest account for approximately 1% of the sample. The sample was blood, either unsorted or a sorted T cell fraction (not recorded which). Receptors were obtained from a male donor with ankylosing spondylitis.

This clonotype occurred a few times. The chain carries TRBV10-3 and TRBJ1-6; possibly TRBD1 for D (6 bases). This CDR3 comprises 15 residues. Germline loops: CDR1 ENHRY, CDR2 SYGVKD. V was cut by 2 bases and J by 5 bases, with 10 bases left in between. This CDR3 is CAISEGTLDNSPLHF. The CDR3 coding sequence is TGTGCCATCAGTGAGGGGACACTAGATAATTCACCCCTCCACTTT.

The V and J genes are TRBV19 and TRBJ2-7; 10 bases match TRBD1. Germline-derived CDR1 and CDR2 are LNHDA and SQIVND (reference sequence). The CDR3 totals 14 residues. V lost 6 bases, J lost 4 bases, and 6 bases stayed unmatched. This CDR3 is CASSNRDRGYEQYF. The CDR3 bases are TGTGCCAGTAGCAACCGGGACAGGGGTTACGAGCAGTACTTC.

The V gene is TRBV12-3 or TRBV12-4, the J gene TRBJ2-1; 12 nucleotides match TRBD2. V gave up 3 bases and J gave up 8 bases; unmatched junction bases: 5. The CDR3 length is 15 residues. CDR3 protein: CASSFGLAGQYEQFF. CDR3 bases: TGTGCCAGCAGTTTCGGACTAGCGGGACAGTATGAGCAGTTCTTC.

In its sample, this clonotype was seen many times. The chain joins TRBV10-3 to TRBJ2-5; 9 bases match TRBD1. After removal of 3 bases from V and 5 bases from J, the junction contained 4 bases not matched to a gene. Germline V lookup: CDR1 ENHRY, CDR2 SYGVKD. CDR3 length equals 14 residues. Written as DNA, the CDR3 is TGTGCCATCAGTGACGGACAGGGGAGGGAGACCCAGTACTTC. Protein sequence: CAISDGQGRETQYF.

This clonotype has just a few counts. The chain links TRBV4-3 to TRBJ2-1; 8 bases match TRBD2. J gave up 4 bases and V 1 base, and 12 bases lay outside the gene matches. This CDR3 region has 18 residues. CDR1 and CDR2 (germline): LGHNA, YSLEER. The CDR3 reads CASSQGEGGLVRYNEQFF. CDR3 nucleotide sequence: TGCGCCAGCAGCCAAGGAGAGGGGGGACTAGTACGATACAATGAGCAGTTCTTC.

The J gene is TRBJ2-2, the V gene TRBV6-1; the match to TRBD1 covers 7 bases. Per germline, CDR1 MNHNS and CDR2 SASEGT. The CDR3 is made up of 15 amino acids. J lost 0 bases, V lost 8 bases, and 6 bases had no gene match. CDR3 protein: CASGRDRPNTGELFF. CDR3 nucleotide sequence: TGTGCCAGCGGACGGGACAGACCGAACACCGGGGAGCTGTTTTTT.

This clonotype was detected many times. The chain carries TRBV12-3 or TRBV12-4 and TRBJ2-3; D is unclear. V gave up 8 bases and J gave up 4 bases, with 13 bases separating them. The CDR3 is 13 amino acids. CDR3 DNA: TGTGCCAGCGCCAGTGGTGGTGCAGATACGCAGTATTTT. Translation: CASASGGADTQYF.

This clonotype was observed at least ten times. Written as DNA, the CDR3 is TGTGCCAGCAGTTACTCGGATGGGAACACCATATATTTT. This codes for CASSYSDGNTIYF. The rearrangement uses TRBV6-2 or TRBV6-3 and TRBJ1-3; D is unclear. CDR3 length equals 13 residues. CDR1 is MNHEY and CDR2 is SVGEGT in the germline V gene. V lost 0 bases and J 7 bases, leaving 7 bases between the germline ends.

The V and J genes are TRBV6-1 and TRBJ1-1; a weak D match, TRBD1 (5 bases). The CDR3 spans 17 residues. Looked up from germline, CDR1 is MNHNS and CDR2 is SASEGT. V gave up 6 bases and J gave up 0 bases, with 20 bases separating them. Here the CDR3 reads CASRPTGTLTLNTEAFF. In DNA form, the CDR3 reads TGTGCCAGCAGGCCAACCGGGACCCTCACATTGAACACTGAAGCTTTCTTT.

This clonotype was seen a few times. The chain combines TRBV6-5 with TRBJ1-2, with TRBD1 identical over 7 bases. Germline trimming cut 2 bases from V and 5 bases from J; bases unmatched to any gene: 11. The CDR3 has 16 amino acids. Germline lookup yields CDR1 MNHEY and CDR2 SVGAGI. DNA for the CDR3: TGTGCCAGCAGTTACGAAGCGACAGGGAGATTATATGGCTACACCTTC. It encodes CASSYEATGRLYGYTF.

The table lists this clonotype with a few counts. The DNA of the CDR3 is TGCAGCGGACGATGGGAGACCCAGTACTTC. Its protein product is CSGRWETQYF. The chain carries TRBV29-1 and TRBJ2-5, with D uncertain. Trimming shortened V by 7 bases and J by 5 bases, and 8 bases separated the two germline ends. CDR1 SQVTM and CDR2 ANQGSEA come from the germline V gene. This CDR3 contains 10 residues.

This clonotype was seen a few times. This rearrangement joins TRBV9 to TRBJ2-5; 7 positions match TRBD2. CDR3 length: 16 amino acids. The trim removed 4 bases at V and 4 bases at J, leaving 13 bases unmatched. Germline CDR1 is SGDLS and CDR2 is YYNGEE. CDR3 bases: TGTGCCAGCAGCCCACGGGTGCAGGGCGGGGGAGAGACCCAGTACTTC. Its translation: CASSPRVQGGGETQYF.